Following are 20 T cell receptor beta chains from one sample sequenced in a study of Ad26.COV2.S vaccination and SARS-CoV-2 variants. Documented treatment: 15 to 20 received Ad26.COV2.S at low or high dose, single or two shots; about 5 received placebo; per-sample allocation not given. Following the first vaccine or placebo injection, samples were taken on day 63. TCRdb's copy holds only in-frame clones and misses some; the assay was immunoSEQ multiplex PCR. Of some 300,000 clones listed, approximately 86% are singletons. Sequencing was performed on peripheral blood, taken in a trial of Ad26.COV2.S vaccine versus placebo. These receptors came from a person aged 18-65 years who received the Ad26.COV2.S COVID-19 vaccine or a placebo.

The V gene is TRBV7-2, the J gene TRBJ1-2, with TRBD1 as a possible D gene (6 bases). Germline loops: CDR1 SGHTA, CDR2 FQGNSA. There are 14 residues in the CDR3. V dropped 1 base and J dropped 4 bases, with 10 bases sitting between them. CDR3 residues: CASSLGLGAYGYTF. In nucleotides, the CDR3 is TGTGCCAGCAGCTTAGGACTGGGGGCCTATGGCTACACCTTC.

The chain uses TRBV9 and TRBJ2-3; 8 bases map to TRBD1. The V gene end was trimmed by 4 bases and the J gene end by 0 bases; junction bases not matched to a gene: 4. CDR1 is SGDLS, CDR2 YYNGEE, per germline. The CDR3 sequence is 15 residues long. The CDR3 DNA sequence: TGTGCCAGCAGCCGACAGGGGCCTAGCACAGATACGCAGTATTTT. Protein: CASSRQGPSTDTQYF. The full variable domain, with the rest looked up from reference TRBV9 and TRBJ2-3, is DSGVTQTPKHLITATGQRVTLRCSPRSGDLSVYWYQQSLDQGLQFLIQYYNGEERAKGNILERFSAQQFPDLHSELNLSSLELGDSALYFCASSRQGPSTDTQYFGPGTRLTVL.

About this clone itself: Other nucleotide sequences in the sample specify the same CDR3. The V gene is TRBV5-1, the J gene TRBJ2-7; D may correspond to TRBD1 or TRBD2 (5 bases each). V was clipped by 5 bases and J by 3 bases, with 12 bases between them. This CDR3 spans 13 amino acids. Germline loops: CDR1 SGHRS, CDR2 YFSETQ. CDR3 sequence (DNA): TGCGCCAGCAGTCCGGCAGGGAGCTACGAGCAGTACTTC. Translating gives CASSPAGSYEQYF.

The chain couples TRBV7-2 to TRBJ2-2; TRBD1 matches 9 bases. The CDR3 contains 16 residues. The V gene's germline CDR1 is SGHTA and CDR2 FQGNSA. Trimming took 2 bases from V and 5 from J; bases not matched to a gene: 6. The CDR3 spells CASSLRDRVVTGELFF. The CDR3, as DNA: TGTGCCAGCAGCTTACGGGACAGGGTGGTAACCGGGGAGCTGTTTTTT.

The chain couples TRBV29-1 to TRBJ2-7; 8 nucleotides line up with TRBD1. This CDR3 contains 13 residues. V was pared by 6 bases and J by 5 bases, with 9 bases of the junction left unmatched. The germline V gene has CDR1 SQVTM and CDR2 ANQGSEA. The CDR3 nucleotides read TGCAGCGTACCTGGACAGGGTGGCCACGAGCAGTACTTC. It translates to CSVPGQGGHEQYF.

V usage is TRBV5-4 and J usage is TRBJ1-6; D call uncertain. V was shortened by 0 bases and J by 7 bases, with 8 bases between the two germline ends. The germline V gene has CDR1 SGHNT and CDR2 YYREEE (reference sequence). The CDR3 length is 14 residues. The CDR3 is CASSLGRYNSPLHF. DNA for the CDR3: TGTGCCAGCAGCTTGGGGCGGTACAATTCACCCCTCCACTTT.

This clone showed up just once. The chain combines TRBV19 with TRBJ1-2; D ambiguous. V was trimmed by 8 bases and J by 1 base, leaving 14 bases between them. This CDR3 has 14 residues. In germline, CDR1 is LNHDA, CDR2 SQIVND (reference sequence). This CDR3 is CASRRTTVNYGYTF. CDR3 coding DNA: TGTGCCAGTCGAAGGACTACCGTTAACTATGGCTACACCTTC.

In this sample, this clone turned up once. V usage is TRBV4-3 and J usage is TRBJ1-1; D gene unclear. The germline V and J ends were trimmed by 0 bases and 1 base, with 9 bases remaining between them. The CDR3 totals 15 residues. Germline V gene sequence: CDR1 LGHNA, CDR2 YSLEER. The CDR3, as DNA: TGCGCCAGCAGCCAAGAAGTTGTAGGGAACACTGAAGCTTTCTTT. It is translated as CASSQEVVGNTEAFF.

The chain recombines TRBV6-2 or TRBV6-3 with TRBJ1-3, with D unresolved. Germline CDR1 reads MNHEY; CDR2 reads SVGEGT. Trimming removed 5 bases from V and 4 bases from J, with 21 bases in between. The CDR3 loop spans 17 amino acids. CDR3 region: CASSGDLPPSPGNTIYF. The CDR3 nucleotides are TGTGCCAGCAGTGGTGACCTTCCCCCCTCTCCGGGAAACACCATATATTTT.

The chain links TRBV6-2 or TRBV6-3 to TRBJ1-1, with 7 bases fitting TRBD1. Germline loops: CDR1 MNHEY, CDR2 SVGEGT. Germline trimming cut 2 bases from V and 4 bases from J; bases unmatched to any gene: 4. This CDR3 comprises 14 residues. The CDR3: CASSYQGGGTEAFF. DNA of the CDR3: TGTGCCAGCAGTTACCAGGGGGGCGGCACTGAAGCTTTCTTT.

This chain connects TRBV20-1 to TRBJ1-1, with D possibly matching TRBD1 (5 bases). Germline CDR1 and CDR2: DFQATT and SNEGSKA (reference sequence). This CDR3 region has 14 residues. V was trimmed by 3 bases and J by 4 bases, leaving 15 bases between them. CDR3 in DNA: TGCAGTGCTAGTCCGGTCCTAGGGGTCACTGAAGCTTTCTTT. Amino acids: CSASPVLGVTEAFF.

The CDR3 here is CASSLVSGGGPGEGTEAFF. DNA for the CDR3: TGTGCCAGCAGCTTAGTATCTGGTGGGGGGCCTGGAGAGGGCACTGAAGCTTTCTTT. This rearrangement joins TRBV7-6 to TRBJ1-1, with D perhaps matching TRBD1 (6 bases). The CDR3 is made up of 19 amino acids. The V and J ends lost 1 base and 4 bases respectively, with 25 bases between them. Per germline, CDR1 SGHVS and CDR2 FNYEAQ.

The chain uses TRBV30 and TRBJ2-3, with TRBD1 matching over 8 bases. Germline CDR1 and CDR2: GTSNPN and SVGIG (reference sequence). The CDR3 consists of 18 residues. Losses at the gene ends were 0 bases for V and 2 bases for J; bases not matched to a gene: 13. The CDR3 DNA reads TGTGCCTGGAGTGTACTACCCTACAGGACAGGGACCACAGATACGCAGTATTTT. It specifies CAWSVLPYRTGTTDTQYF.

The chain employs TRBV27 and TRBJ1-4; D gene uncertain. The length of the CDR3 is 15 residues. Germline assignment: CDR1 MNHEY and CDR2 SMNVEV (reference sequence). Trimming cost V 3 bases and J 7 bases, with 15 bases left between them. CDR3: CASSLGSFSGEKLFF. The CDR3 nucleotides are TGTGCCAGCAGTTTGGGGAGTTTTAGTGGTGAAAAACTGTTTTTT.

The V gene is TRBV30, the J gene TRBJ2-1; 12 nucleotides align to TRBD2. Germline CDR1 reads GTSNPN; CDR2 reads SVGIG (reference sequence). The CDR3 contains 16 residues. Unmatched junction bases numbered 9, after V lost 0 bases and J lost 9 bases. The CDR3 reads CAWSVVTSGGGGEQFF. The CDR3 nucleotides are TGTGCCTGGAGTGTAGTGACTAGCGGGGGTGGGGGTGAGCAGTTCTTC.

This clone was counted a single time. V usage is TRBV10-3 and J usage is TRBJ1-1, with TRBD1 identical over 8 bases. The CDR3 contains 18 residues. Germline lookup yields CDR1 ENHRY and CDR2 SYGVKD. After removal of 3 bases from V and 1 base from J, the junction contained 13 bases not matched to a gene. The CDR3 DNA follows: TGTGCCATCAGTGAAGTTATTGGACAGGGAGGGGCGAACACTGAAGCTTTCTTT. Translating gives CAISEVIGQGGANTEAFF.

This clone has a single count. This chain uses TRBV10-2 with TRBJ1-1; no reliable D call. Germline V lookup: CDR1 WSHSY, CDR2 SAAADI. This CDR3 spans 14 amino acids. V lost 6 bases and J 4 bases, leaving 15 bases between the germline ends. The CDR3 spells CASSGAGWGTEAFF. CDR3 DNA: TGCGCCAGCAGCGGTGCGGGATGGGGCACTGAAGCTTTCTTT.

This rearrangement joins TRBV10-3 to TRBJ2-7; 7 positions match TRBD1. The V gene end was trimmed by 6 bases and the J gene end by 3 bases; junction bases not matched to a gene: 8. The CDR3 contains 14 residues. CDR1 and CDR2 from the germline V gene are ENHRY and SYGVKD. CDR3 residues: CAIRPGTVDYEQYF. For the CDR3, the DNA is TGTGCCATCAGGCCCGGGACAGTAGACTACGAGCAGTACTTC.

This rearrangement joins TRBV7-9 to TRBJ2-5; 9 nucleotides agree with TRBD2. Germline loops: CDR1 SEHNR, CDR2 FQNEAQ (reference sequence). This CDR3 contains 15 residues. V shed 0 bases, J shed 1 base, and the junction held 0 bases outside the gene matches. The CDR3 region has the DNA TGTGCCAGCAGCTTAGCTAGCGGGGGCCAAGAGACCCAGTACTTC. This encodes CASSLASGGQETQYF.

V usage is TRBV21-1 and J usage is TRBJ1-1. TRBV21-1 is labeled a pseudogene. The CDR3 totals 8 residues. The CDR3 sequence is CASPEAFF. The CDR3 DNA is TGTGCCAGCCCGGAAGCTTTCTTT.